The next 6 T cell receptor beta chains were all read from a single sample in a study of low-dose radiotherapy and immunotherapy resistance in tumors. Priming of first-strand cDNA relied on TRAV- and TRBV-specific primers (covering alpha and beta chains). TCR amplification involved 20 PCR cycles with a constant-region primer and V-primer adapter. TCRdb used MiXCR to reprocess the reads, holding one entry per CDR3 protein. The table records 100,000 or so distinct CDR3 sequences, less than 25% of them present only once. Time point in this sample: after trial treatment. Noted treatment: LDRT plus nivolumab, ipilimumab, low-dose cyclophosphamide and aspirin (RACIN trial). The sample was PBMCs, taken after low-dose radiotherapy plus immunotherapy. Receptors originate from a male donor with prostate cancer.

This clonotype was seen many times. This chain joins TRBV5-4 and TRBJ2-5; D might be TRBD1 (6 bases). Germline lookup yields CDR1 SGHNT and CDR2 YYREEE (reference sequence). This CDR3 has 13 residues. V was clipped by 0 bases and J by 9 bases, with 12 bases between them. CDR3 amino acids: CASSLEGVGAQYF. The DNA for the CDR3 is TGTGCCAGCAGCTTGGAGGGGGTAGGTGCCCAGTACTTC.

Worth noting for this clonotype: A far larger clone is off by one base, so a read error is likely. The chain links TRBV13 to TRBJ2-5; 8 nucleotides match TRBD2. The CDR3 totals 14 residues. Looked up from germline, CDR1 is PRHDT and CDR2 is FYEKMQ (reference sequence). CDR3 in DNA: TGTGCCACCAGCACCGGGAGGGTCGGAAAGACCCAGTACTTC. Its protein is CATSTGRVGKTQYF.

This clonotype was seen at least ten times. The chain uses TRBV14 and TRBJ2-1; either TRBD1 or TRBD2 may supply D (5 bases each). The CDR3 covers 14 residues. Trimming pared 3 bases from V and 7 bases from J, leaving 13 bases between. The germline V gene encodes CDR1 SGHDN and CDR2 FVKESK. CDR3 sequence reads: CASSQPGWGNEQFF. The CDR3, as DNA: TGTGCCAGCAGCCAGCCAGGGTGGGGGAATGAGCAGTTCTTC.

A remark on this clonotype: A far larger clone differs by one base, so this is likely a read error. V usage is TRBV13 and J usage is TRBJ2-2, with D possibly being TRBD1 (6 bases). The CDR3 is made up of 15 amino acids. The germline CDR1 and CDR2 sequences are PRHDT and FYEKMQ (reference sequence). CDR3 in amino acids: CASRGRDTLTGKLFF. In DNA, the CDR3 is TGTGCCAGCAGGGGTAGGGACACCCTCACCGGGAAGCTGTTTTTT. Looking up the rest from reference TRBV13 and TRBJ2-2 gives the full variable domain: AAGVIQSPRHLIKEKRETATLKCYPIPRHDTVYWYQQGPGQDPQFLISFYEKMQSDKGSIPDRFSAQQFSDYHSELNMSSLELGDSALYFCASRGRDTLTGKLFFGEGSRLTVL.

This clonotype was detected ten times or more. CDR3 nucleotide sequence: TGTGCCAGCAGCCTGACGGATAGCAATCAGCCCCAGCATTTT. This codes for CASSLTDSNQPQHF. The genes are TRBV3-1 and TRBJ1-5, with unresolved D. From germline, CDR1 is LGHDT and CDR2 YNNKEL (reference sequence). V lost 4 bases, J lost 0 bases, and 7 bases lay in between. This CDR3 is 14 amino acids long.

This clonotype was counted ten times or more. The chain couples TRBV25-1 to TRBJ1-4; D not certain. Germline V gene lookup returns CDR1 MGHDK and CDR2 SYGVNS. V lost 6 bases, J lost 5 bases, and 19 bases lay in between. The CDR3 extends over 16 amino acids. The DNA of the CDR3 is TGTGCCAGCAGCAAGGGTCTGACGGGAACAAATGAAAAACTGTTTTTT. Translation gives CASSKGLTGTNEKLFF.